This TCR beta chain stems from a study of blood T cell repertoires in COVID-19. This clone appeared a few times. The CDR3 runs to 12 residues. CDR1 is SGHTA and CDR2 is FQGNSA in the germline V gene. J lost 13 bases, V lost 3 bases, and 4 bases had no gene match. Original analysis: The assay estimated nucleated cells by amplifying reference gene primers. Here immunoSEQ multiplex PCR was the method, and the copy in TCRdb shows in-frame clones only, minus some. V, J and clone size were drawn from that table, and D and trimming were deduced from the DNA. The repertoire holds 200,000 to 250,000 clones, 86% seen once, with 2.2% in the top ten.

Sample: peripheral blood. The clonotype originates from a woman in her forties or fifties with acute or convalescent COVID-19. This sequence joins TRBV7-2 and TRBJ2-1; 9 nucleotides agree with TRBD2. CDR3 region: CASSLAGTSQFF. The CDR3 DNA follows: TGTGCCAGCAGCTTGGCGGGGACTAGCCAGTTCTTC.